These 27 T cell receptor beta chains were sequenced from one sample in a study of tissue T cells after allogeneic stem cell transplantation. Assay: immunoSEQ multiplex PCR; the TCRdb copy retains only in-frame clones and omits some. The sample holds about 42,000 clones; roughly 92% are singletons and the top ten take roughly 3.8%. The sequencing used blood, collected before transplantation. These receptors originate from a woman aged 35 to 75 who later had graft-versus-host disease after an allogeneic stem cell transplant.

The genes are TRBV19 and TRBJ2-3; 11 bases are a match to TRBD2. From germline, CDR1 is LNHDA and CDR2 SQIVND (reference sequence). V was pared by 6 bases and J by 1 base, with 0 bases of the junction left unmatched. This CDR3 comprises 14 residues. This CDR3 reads CASRLAGGTDTQYF. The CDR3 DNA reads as TGTGCCAGTAGACTAGCGGGAGGCACAGATACGCAGTATTTT.

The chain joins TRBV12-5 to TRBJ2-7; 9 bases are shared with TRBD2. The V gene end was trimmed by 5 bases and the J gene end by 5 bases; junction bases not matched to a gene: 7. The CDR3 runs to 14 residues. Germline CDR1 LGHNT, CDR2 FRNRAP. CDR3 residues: CASGLSGSRDEQYF. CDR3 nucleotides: TGTGCTAGTGGTCTTAGCGGGAGTCGCGACGAGCAGTACTTC.

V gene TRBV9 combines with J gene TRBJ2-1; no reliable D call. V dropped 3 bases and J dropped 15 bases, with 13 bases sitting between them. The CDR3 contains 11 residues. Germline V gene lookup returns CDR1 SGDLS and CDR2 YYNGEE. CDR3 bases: TGTGCCAGCAGCGGCTGGGGTGGGGTGTTCTTC. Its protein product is CASSGWGGVFF.

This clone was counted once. DNA of the CDR3: TGTGCCAGCAGTTTGGACCCCCGGGGGGCCCCTTTTTCACCCCTCCACTTT. Its translation is CASSLDPRGAPFSPLHF. The chain uses TRBV28 and TRBJ1-6; D is perhaps TRBD1 (6 bases). Germline V gene data show CDR1 as MDHEN and CDR2 as SYDVKM. The CDR3 is 17 residues long. Trimming pared 3 bases from V and 9 bases from J, leaving 21 bases between.

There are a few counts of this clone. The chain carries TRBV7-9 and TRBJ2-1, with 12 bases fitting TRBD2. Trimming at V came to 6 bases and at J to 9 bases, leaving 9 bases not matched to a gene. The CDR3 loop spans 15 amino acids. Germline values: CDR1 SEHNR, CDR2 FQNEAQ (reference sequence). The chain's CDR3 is CASSYGLAGKGEQFF. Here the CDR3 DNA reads TGTGCCAGCAGTTATGGACTAGCGGGAAAGGGTGAGCAGTTCTTC.

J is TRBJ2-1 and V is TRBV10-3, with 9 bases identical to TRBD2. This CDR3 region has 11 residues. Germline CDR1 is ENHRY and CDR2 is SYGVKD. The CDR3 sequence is CGTTSGNEQFF. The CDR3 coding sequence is TGTGGAACGACTAGCGGCAATGAGCAGTTCTTC.

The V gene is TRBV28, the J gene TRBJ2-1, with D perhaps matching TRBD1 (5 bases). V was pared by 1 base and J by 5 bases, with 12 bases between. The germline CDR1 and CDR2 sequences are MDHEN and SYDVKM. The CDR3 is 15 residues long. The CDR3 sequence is CASSLYQTANNEQFF. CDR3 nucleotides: TGTGCCAGCAGTTTATACCAGACAGCCAACAATGAGCAGTTCTTC.

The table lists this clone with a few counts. CDR3 amino acids: CASSLGGRTTGELFF. The DNA of the CDR3 is TGTGCCAGCAGCTTAGGCGGGAGGACCACCGGGGAGCTGTTTTTT. J is TRBJ2-2 and V is TRBV7-2; 8 nucleotides match TRBD2. The V segment lost 1 base and the J segment 4 bases; nucleotides outside the gene matches: 2. This CDR3 comprises 15 residues. In germline, CDR1 is SGHTA, CDR2 FQGNSA.

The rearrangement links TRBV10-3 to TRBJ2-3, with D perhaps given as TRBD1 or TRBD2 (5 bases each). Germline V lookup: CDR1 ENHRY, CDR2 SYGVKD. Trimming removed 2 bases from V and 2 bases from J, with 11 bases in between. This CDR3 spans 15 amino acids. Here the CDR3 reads CAISERDRLTDTQYF. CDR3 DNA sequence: TGTGCCATCAGTGAGCGGGACCGCCTCACAGATACGCAGTATTTT.

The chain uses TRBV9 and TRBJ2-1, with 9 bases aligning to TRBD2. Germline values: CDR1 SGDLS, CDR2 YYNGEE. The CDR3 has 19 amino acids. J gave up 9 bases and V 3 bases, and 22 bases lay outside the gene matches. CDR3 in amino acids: CASSAPASRSGGFFSEQFF. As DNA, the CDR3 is TGTGCCAGCAGCGCCCCCGCCTCGAGGAGCGGGGGGTTTTTTAGTGAGCAGTTCTTC.

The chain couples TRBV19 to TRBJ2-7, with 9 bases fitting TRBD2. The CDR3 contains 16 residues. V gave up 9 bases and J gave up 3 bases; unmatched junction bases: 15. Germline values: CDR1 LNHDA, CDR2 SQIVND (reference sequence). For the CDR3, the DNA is TGTGCCAGCGCCCCCGCGGGGGGGGCGTATTTCTACGAGCAGTACTTC. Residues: CASAPAGGAYFYEQYF. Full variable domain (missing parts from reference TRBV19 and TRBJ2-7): DGGITQSPKYLFRKEGQNVTLSCEQNLNHDAMYWYRQDPGQGLRLIYYSQIVNDFQKGDIAEGYSVSREKKESFPLTVTSAQKNPTAFYLCASAPAGGAYFYEQYFGPGTRLTVT.

CDR3 nucleotides: TGTGGGTGGGGTGTAGCGGGGATCACCGGGGAGCTGTTTTTT. This translates into CGWGVAGITGELFF. The chain couples TRBV5-4 to TRBJ2-2; TRBD2 matches at 8 bases. This CDR3 has 14 amino acids. From germline, CDR1 is SGHNT and CDR2 YYREEE (reference sequence).

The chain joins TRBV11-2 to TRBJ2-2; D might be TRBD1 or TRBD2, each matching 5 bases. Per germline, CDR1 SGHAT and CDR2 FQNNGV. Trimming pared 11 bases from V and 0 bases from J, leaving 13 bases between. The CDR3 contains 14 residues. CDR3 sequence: CASDLGANTGELFF. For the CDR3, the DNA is TGTGCCTCCGACCTGGGGGCGAACACCGGGGAGCTGTTTTTT.

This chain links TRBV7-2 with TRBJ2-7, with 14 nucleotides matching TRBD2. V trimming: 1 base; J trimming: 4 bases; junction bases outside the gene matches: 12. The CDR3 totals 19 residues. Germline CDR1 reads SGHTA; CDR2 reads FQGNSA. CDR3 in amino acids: CASSLVGPGLAGAPYEQYF. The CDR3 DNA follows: TGTGCCAGCAGCTTAGTGGGACCGGGACTAGCGGGAGCCCCTTACGAGCAGTACTTC.

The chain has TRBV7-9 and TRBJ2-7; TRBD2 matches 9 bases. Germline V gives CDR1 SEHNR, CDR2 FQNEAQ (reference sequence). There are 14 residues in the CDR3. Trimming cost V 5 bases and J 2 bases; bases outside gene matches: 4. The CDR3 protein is CASSEAGGAYEQYF. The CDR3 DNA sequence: TGTGCCAGCAGCGAAGCGGGGGGAGCCTACGAGCAGTACTTC.

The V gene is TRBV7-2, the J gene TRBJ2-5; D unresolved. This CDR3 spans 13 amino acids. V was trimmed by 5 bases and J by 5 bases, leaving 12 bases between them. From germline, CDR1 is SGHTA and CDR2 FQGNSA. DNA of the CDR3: TGTGCCAGCAGCATAGGTATAGTGGAGACCCAGTACTTC. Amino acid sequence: CASSIGIVETQYF.

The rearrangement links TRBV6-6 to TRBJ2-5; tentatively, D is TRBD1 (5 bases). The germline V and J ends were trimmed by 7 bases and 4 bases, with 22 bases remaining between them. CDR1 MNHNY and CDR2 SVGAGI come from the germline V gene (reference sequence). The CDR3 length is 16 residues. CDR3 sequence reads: CASNLTGPRIPETQYF. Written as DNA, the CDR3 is TGTGCCAGCAATCTAACAGGACCCCGCATCCCAGAGACCCAGTACTTC.

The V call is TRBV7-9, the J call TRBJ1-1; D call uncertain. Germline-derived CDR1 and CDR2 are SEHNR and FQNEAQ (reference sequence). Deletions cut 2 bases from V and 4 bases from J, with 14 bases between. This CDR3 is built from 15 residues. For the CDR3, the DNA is TGTGCCAGCAGCTTATTACAACTGGTATCCACTGAAGCTTTCTTT. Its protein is CASSLLQLVSTEAFF.

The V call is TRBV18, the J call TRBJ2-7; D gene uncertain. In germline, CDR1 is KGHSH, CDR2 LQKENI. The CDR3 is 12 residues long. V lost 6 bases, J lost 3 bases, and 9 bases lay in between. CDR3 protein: CASSPTDYEQYF. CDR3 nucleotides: TGTGCCAGCTCGCCGACCGACTACGAGCAGTACTTC.

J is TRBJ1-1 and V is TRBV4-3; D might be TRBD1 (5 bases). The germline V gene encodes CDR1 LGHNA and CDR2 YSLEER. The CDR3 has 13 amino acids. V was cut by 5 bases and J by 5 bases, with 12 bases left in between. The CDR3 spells CASSNAGRTEAFF. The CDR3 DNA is TGCGCCAGCAGCAACGCAGGGAGGACTGAAGCTTTCTTT.

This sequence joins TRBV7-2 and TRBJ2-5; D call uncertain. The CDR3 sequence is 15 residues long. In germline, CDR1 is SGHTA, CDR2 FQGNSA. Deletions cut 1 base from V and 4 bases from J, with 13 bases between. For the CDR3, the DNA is TGTGCCAGCAGCTTAGTCCGTAGCACTCGAGAGACCCAGTACTTC. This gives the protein CASSLVRSTRETQYF.

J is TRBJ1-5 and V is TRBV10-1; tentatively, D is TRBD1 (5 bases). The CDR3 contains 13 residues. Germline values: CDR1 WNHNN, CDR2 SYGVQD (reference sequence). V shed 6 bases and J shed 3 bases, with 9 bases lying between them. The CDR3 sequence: CASSQGYNQPQHF. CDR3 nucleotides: TGCGCCAGCAGCCAGGGTTACAATCAGCCCCAGCATTTT.

The CDR3 DNA reads as TGCGCCAGCAGCCAAGGAGGCCTAGCGTCCGGGGAGCTGTTTTTT. As protein: CASSQGGLASGELFF. J is TRBJ2-2 and V is TRBV4-1; TRBD2 is a possible D gene (6 bases). Trimming shortened V by 1 base and J by 6 bases, and 12 bases separated the two germline ends. The CDR3 is 15 residues long. Germline V lookup: CDR1 MGHRA, CDR2 YSYEKL.

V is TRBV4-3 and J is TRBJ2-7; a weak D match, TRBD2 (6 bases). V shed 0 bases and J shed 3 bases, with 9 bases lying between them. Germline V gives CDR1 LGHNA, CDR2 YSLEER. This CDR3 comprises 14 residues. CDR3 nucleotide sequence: TGCGCCAGCAGCCAAGATCTGGGAGGCTACGAGCAGTACTTC. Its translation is CASSQDLGGYEQYF.

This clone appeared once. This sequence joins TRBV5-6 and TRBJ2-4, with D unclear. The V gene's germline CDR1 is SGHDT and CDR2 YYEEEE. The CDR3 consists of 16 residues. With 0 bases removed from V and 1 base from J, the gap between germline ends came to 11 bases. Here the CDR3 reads CASSLDHSLAKNIQYF. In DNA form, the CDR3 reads TGTGCCAGCAGCTTGGATCACTCCTTGGCCAAAAACATTCAGTACTTC.

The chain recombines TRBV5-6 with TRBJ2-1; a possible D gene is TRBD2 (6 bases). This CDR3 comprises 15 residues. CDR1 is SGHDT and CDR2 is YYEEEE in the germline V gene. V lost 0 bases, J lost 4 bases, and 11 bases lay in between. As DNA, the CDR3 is TGTGCCAGCAGCTTGGAGTCTAGCGCGTACAATGAGCAGTTCTTC. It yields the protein CASSLESSAYNEQFF.

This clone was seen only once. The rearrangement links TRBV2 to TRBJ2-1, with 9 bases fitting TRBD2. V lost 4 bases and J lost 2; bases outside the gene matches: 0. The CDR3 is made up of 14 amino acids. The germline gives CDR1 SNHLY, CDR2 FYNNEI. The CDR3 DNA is TGTGCCAGCAGTGCTAGCGGGACCTACAATGAGCAGTTCTTC. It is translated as CASSASGTYNEQFF.